This T cell receptor beta chain comes out of a study of STAT5B mutations in CD4+ large granular lymphocyte leukemia (dated by TCRdb to between 2021 and 2024). As for the study more broadly: Among healthy controls, the CDR3 'QG' motif was associated with a particular HLA allele. The study compared the TCRbeta repertoires of patients with CD4+ T-cell large granular lymphocyte leukemia against the TCRbeta repertoires of healthy blood donors. Flow cytometry performed on FACSCanto II or FACSVerse showed that the purified fractions had more than 95% purity among lymphocytes. The research as a whole found: Main leukemic clonotypes were private to each patient, although about a quarter of the main leukemic clonotypes were found at low frequency in the non-leukemic repertoires of other patients. Enrichment of TRBV06-family usage was observed among the top patient clones (8/27) relative to healthy controls (2/35). Greater clonality appeared to be present in CD4-sorted patient repertoires than in healthy CD4+ repertoires, and the difference was retained after the putative leukemic clones were removed. The data were not HLA-matched, and the relatively small sample size could explain the higher clonality seen in CD4+ compared with CD8+ T-LGLL.

After removal of 6 bases from V and 2 bases from J, the junction retains 7 bases not matched to a gene. The cysteine opens and the phenylalanine closes a CDR3 of 16 amino acids. The DNA shown is the 48-base CDR3, in frame from base 1. As encoded in the germline V gene, CDR1 is SNHLY while CDR2 is FYNNEI. The immunoSEQ assay at survey resolution was used to sequence TCRbeta rearrangements from genomic DNA. On the authors' methods: In the TCR sequencing data, the lowest productive clonotype frequency that could be detected was 2.59 x 10-5. Analyses included only productive TCRbeta rearrangements, meaning complete and in-frame sequences. Simpson clonality, calculated in the immunoSEQ Analyzer version 3.0, was used as the measure of sample clonality. Based on frequency, clones were grouped as very rare, small, medium, large (1-20%) or hyperexpanded (>20%). Generation probabilities were estimated with OLGA 1.2.3, V-gene circos plots were generated with VDJtools, specificities were searched for in VDJdb, and CDR3 motifs were identified with GLIPH. TCRdb holds this immuneACCESS table with in-frame rearrangements only. Some clones are missing; in checked studies, unresolved V genes explain under half, and the rest has no known cause. V and J calls plus clone size are reproduced from that table; the DNA served to infer D and trimming. The table for this sample lists fewer than 40,000 clones; around 71% of them were counted only once. The ten largest clonotypes hold roughly 0.48% of the sample.

In regard to this clone: Its antigen is currently not known. No much larger clone exists at a distance of one base, and base qualities are not known.

The healthy control group was made up of a few dozen blood donors, and the Finnish Red Cross blood service supplied their buffy coats. All TCR-sequenced material derived from peripheral blood: patient blood samples and healthy donor buffy coats. Peripheral blood mononuclear cells were isolated by Ficoll-Hypaque gradient centrifugation. CD4+ cells were magnetically purified from the buffy coats of healthy controls. The Gentra Puregene Cell and Tissue kit was used for genomic DNA extraction, and quantification was performed on a Qubit 2.0 fluorometer. Specimen: CD4+ T cells from blood buffy coats. The rearranged chain carries TRBV2 and TRBJ2-5, with 12 central nucleotides matching TRBD2. The receptor's source is a human donor in good health. In nucleotides, the sequence is TGTGCCAGCAGGCCCCGCCTAGCGGGGGGGCAAGAGACCCAGTACTTC. This yields the protein CASRPRLAGGQETQYF.